This T cell receptor (beta chain) is from a study of T-cell reconstitution after alpha-beta-depleted transplantation in children. Per germline, CDR1 SGHTA and CDR2 FQGTGA. With 5 bases clipped from V and 6 bases from J, the junction kept 7 bases outside the gene matches. The CDR3 totals 13 residues. Study-wide results and limits: The main origin of T-cell counts and diversity one year after transplant was newly produced T cells.

Construction of the TCRbeta library involved unique molecular identifiers. MiXCR, run by TCRdb on the PCR reads, gives a single entry per CDR3 protein. The sample lists just under 350,000 distinct CDR3 sequences, roughly 15% occurring once. This clonotype was detected a few times. Its specificity is unknown. This chain joins TRBV7-3 and TRBJ2-7, with 7 bases fitting TRBD1. This sequence originates from a male patient under 10 years old who had a stem cell transplant for acute lymphoblastic leukemia, so the T cells may come from the graft donor. The sequencing here drew on PBMCs, mostly from graft donor cells, taken 360 days after TCRalphabeta/CD19-depleted stem cell transplant. CDR3 DNA: TGTGCCAGCAGCCACACGGACAGGCTCGAGCAGTACTTC. Amino acid sequence: CASSHTDRLEQYF. Variable domain in full (rest from reference TRBV7-3 and TRBJ2-7): GAGVSQTPSNKVTEKGKYVELRCDPISGHTALYWYRQSLGQGPEFLIYFQGTGAADDSGLPNDRFFAVRPEGSVSTLKIQRTERGDSAVYLCASSHTDRLEQYFGPGTRLTVT.